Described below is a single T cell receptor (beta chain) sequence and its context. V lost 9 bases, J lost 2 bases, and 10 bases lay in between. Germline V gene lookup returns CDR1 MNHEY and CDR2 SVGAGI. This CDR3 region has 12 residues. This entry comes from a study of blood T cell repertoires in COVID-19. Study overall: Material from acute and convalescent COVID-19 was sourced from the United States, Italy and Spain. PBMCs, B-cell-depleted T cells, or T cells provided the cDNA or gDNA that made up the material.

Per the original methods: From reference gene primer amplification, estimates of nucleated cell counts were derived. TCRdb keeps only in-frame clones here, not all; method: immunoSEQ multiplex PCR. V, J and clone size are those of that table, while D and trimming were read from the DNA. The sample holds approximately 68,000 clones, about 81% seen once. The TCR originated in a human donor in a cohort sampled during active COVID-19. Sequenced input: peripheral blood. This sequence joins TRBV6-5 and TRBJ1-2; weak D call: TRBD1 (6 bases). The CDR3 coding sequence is TGTGCCAGTCACACAGGGAACTATGGCTACACCTTC. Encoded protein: CASHTGNYGYTF.